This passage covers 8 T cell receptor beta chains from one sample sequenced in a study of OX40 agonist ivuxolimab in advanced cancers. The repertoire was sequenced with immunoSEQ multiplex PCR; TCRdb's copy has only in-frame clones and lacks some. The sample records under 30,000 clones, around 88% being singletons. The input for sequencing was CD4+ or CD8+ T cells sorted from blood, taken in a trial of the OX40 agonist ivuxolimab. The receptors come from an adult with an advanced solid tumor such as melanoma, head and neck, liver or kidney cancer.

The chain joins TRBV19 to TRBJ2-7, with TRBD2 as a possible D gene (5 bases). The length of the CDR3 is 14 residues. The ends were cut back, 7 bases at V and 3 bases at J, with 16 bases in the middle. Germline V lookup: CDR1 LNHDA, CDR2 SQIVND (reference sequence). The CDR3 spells CASTPAPGGYEQYF. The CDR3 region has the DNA TGTGCCAGTACCCCGGCGCCAGGAGGCTACGAGCAGTACTTC.

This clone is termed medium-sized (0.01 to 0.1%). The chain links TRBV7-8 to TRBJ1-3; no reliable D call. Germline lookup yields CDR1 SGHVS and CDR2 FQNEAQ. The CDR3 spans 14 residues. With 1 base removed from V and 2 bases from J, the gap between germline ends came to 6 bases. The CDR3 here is CASSLDSTGNTIYF. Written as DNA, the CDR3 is TGTGCCAGCAGCTTAGACAGCACTGGAAACACCATATATTTT.

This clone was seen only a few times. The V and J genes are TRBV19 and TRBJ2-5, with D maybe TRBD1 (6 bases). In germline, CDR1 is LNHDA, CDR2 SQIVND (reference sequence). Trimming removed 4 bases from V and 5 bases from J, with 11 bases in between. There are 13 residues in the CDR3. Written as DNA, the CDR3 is TGTGCCAGTAGTACCAACAGGGAGGAGACCCAGTACTTC. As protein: CASSTNREETQYF.

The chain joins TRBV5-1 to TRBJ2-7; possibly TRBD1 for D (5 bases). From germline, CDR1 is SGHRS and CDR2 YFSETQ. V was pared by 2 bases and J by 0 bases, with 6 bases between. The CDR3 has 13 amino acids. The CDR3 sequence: CASSFDSSYEQYF. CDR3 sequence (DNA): TGCGCCAGCAGCTTCGACAGCTCCTACGAGCAGTACTTC.

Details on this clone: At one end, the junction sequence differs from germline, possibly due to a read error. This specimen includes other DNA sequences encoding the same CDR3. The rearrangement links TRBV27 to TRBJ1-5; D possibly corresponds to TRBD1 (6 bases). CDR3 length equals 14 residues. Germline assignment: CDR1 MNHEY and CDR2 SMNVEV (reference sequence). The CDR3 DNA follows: TGCGCCAGCAGTTTGACAGGTAGCAATCAGCCCCAGCATTTT. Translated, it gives CASSLTGSNQPQHF.

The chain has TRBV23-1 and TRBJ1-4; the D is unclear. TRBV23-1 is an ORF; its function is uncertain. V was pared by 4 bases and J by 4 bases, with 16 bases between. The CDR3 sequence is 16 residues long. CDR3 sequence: CASSRNPRAINEKLFF. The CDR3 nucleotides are TGCGCCAGCAGTCGAAACCCACGGGCCATTAATGAAAAACTGTTTTTT.

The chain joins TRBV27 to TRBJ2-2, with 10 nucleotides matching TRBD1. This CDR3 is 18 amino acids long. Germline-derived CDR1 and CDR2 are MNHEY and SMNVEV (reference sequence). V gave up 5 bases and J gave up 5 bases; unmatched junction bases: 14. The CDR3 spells CASSHSRDRGGRTGELFF. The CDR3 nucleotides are TGTGCCAGCAGTCACAGCCGGGACAGGGGAGGGAGGACCGGGGAGCTGTTTTTT.

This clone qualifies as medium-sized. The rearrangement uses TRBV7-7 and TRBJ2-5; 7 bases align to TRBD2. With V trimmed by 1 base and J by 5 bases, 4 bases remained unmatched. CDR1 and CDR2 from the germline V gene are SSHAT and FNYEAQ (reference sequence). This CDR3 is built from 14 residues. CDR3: CASSLELASETQYF. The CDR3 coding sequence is TGTGCCAGCAGCTTAGAACTAGCGTCGGAGACCCAGTACTTC.